These 26 T cell receptor beta chains share one sample of origin, sequenced in a study of T cell responses to AZD1222 COVID-19 vaccine. Sequenced by immunoSEQ multiplex PCR; TCRdb stores in-frame clones only, minus some. This sample carries approximately 120,000 clones, around 87% of them seen once, and the ten largest clones take around 4.5%. This specimen was peripheral blood, taken 28 days after the second AZD1222 dose. Source of these receptors: an adult who received the AZD1222 COVID-19 vaccine.

V gene TRBV3-1 (or the pseudogene TRBV3-2) combines with J gene TRBJ2-1; 8 positions agree with TRBD2. V dropped 4 bases and J dropped 5; count of bases not matched to a gene: 7. The CDR3 has 15 amino acids. Looked up from germline, CDR1 is LGHDT and CDR2 is YNNKEL (reference sequence). CDR3 residues: CASSPPSGHHNEQFF. The CDR3 region has the DNA TGTGCCAGCAGCCCTCCTAGCGGGCATCACAATGAGCAGTTCTTC.

This clone has a handful of counts. This sequence joins TRBV7-9 and TRBJ1-1; D uncertain. The CDR3 extends over 15 amino acids. V shed 0 bases and J shed 1 base, with 9 bases lying between them. Germline assignment: CDR1 SEHNR and CDR2 FQNEAQ (reference sequence). Here the CDR3 DNA reads TGTGCCAGCAGCTTAGCTCCTGGTTGGAACACTGAAGCTTTCTTT. Translated, it gives CASSLAPGWNTEAFF.

The CDR3 sequence: CASSQTQGGNSPLHF. In DNA form, the CDR3 reads TGTGCCAGCAGCCAAACCCAGGGAGGGAATTCACCCCTCCACTTT. The V gene is TRBV14, the J gene TRBJ1-6, with a tentative D call TRBD1 (5 bases). V dropped 2 bases and J dropped 7 bases, with 12 bases sitting between them. Per the germline V gene, CDR1 is SGHDN and CDR2 is FVKESK. This CDR3 region has 15 residues.

The J gene is TRBJ1-5, the V gene TRBV23-1; possibly TRBD1 for D (5 bases). TRBV23-1 is identified as an open reading frame with a role that is uncertain. The CDR3 runs to 14 residues. The germline V and J ends were trimmed by 4 bases and 0 bases, with 7 bases remaining between them. This CDR3 reads CASSPRVSNQPQHF. The CDR3 DNA reads TGCGCCAGCAGTCCCAGGGTTAGCAATCAGCCCCAGCATTTT.

The chain is built from TRBV19 and TRBJ2-1; TRBD2 aligns across 8 bases. Germline trimming cut 1 base from V and 5 bases from J; bases unmatched to any gene: 4. This CDR3 is 15 amino acids long. The germline V gene encodes CDR1 LNHDA and CDR2 SQIVND (reference sequence). CDR3 sequence (DNA): TGTGCCAGTAGTATAGTAGGACTAGCCCACAATGAGCAGTTCTTC. This translates into CASSIVGLAHNEQFF.

V and J are TRBV9 and TRBJ2-1; 8 positions match TRBD2. V lost 4 bases, J lost 6 bases, and 18 bases stayed unmatched. Germline-derived CDR1 and CDR2 are SGDLS and YYNGEE. This CDR3 region has 18 residues. This chain's CDR3 is CASSNWAGGFIEGNEQFF. The CDR3, as DNA: TGTGCCAGCAGCAATTGGGCGGGGGGCTTTATCGAAGGCAATGAGCAGTTCTTC. Supplemented by reference TRBV9 and TRBJ2-1, the full variable domain reads DSGVTQTPKHLITATGQRVTLRCSPRSGDLSVYWYQQSLDQGLQFLIQYYNGEERAKGNILERFSAQQFPDLHSELNLSSLELGDSALYFCASSNWAGGFIEGNEQFFGPGTRLTVL.

This clone was observed a single time. The gene calls are TRBV7-7 and TRBJ2-2; the match to TRBD1 covers 7 bases. CDR3 length equals 15 residues. V gave up 5 bases and J gave up 2 bases; unmatched junction bases: 5. CDR1 and CDR2 from the germline V gene are SSHAT and FNYEAQ (reference sequence). CDR3: CASSPGTANTGELFF. The CDR3 coding sequence is TGTGCCAGCAGCCCCGGGACAGCAAACACCGGGGAGCTGTTTTTT.

The rearrangement joins TRBV19 to TRBJ1-2; the D is unclear. V lost 8 bases and J 2 bases, leaving 12 bases between the germline ends. Germline CDR1 LNHDA, CDR2 SQIVND (reference sequence). The CDR3 spans 13 residues. CDR3 sequence (DNA): TGTGCCAGTGGGCTCTACCCCAACTATGGCTACACCTTC. Its protein product is CASGLYPNYGYTF.

This clone was picked up one time. The rearrangement links TRBV6-4 to TRBJ2-3; 8 bases match TRBD2. V dropped 5 bases and J dropped 6; count of bases not matched to a gene: 7. Germline lookup yields CDR1 MRHNA and CDR2 SNTAGT. CDR3 length: 14 amino acids. DNA for the CDR3: TGTGCCAGCAGTCCTGCGGGGGGCGGGGATACGCAGTATTTT. Amino acids: CASSPAGGGDTQYF.

This chain connects TRBV29-1 to TRBJ2-7, with D possibly being TRBD1 (5 bases). The CDR3 contains 14 residues. Germline V gene lookup returns CDR1 SQVTM and CDR2 ANQGSEA. Trimming cost V 4 bases and J 0 bases, with 13 bases left between them. This CDR3 is CSVGPGLNSYEQYF. CDR3 DNA: TGCAGCGTTGGGCCAGGGTTAAACTCCTACGAGCAGTACTTC.

J is TRBJ2-7 and V is TRBV6-2 or TRBV6-3, with D perhaps given as TRBD1 or TRBD2 (6 bases each). With 4 bases removed from V and 7 bases from J, the gap between germline ends came to 14 bases. The CDR3 has 13 residues. The germline V gene has CDR1 MNHEY and CDR2 SVGEGT. The chain's CDR3 is CASSSRGPREQYF. Here the CDR3 DNA reads TGTGCCAGCAGTTCTCGGGGGCCTCGGGAGCAGTACTTC.

The rearrangement uses TRBV5-5 and TRBJ1-1; D not certain. Germline lookup yields CDR1 SGHKS and CDR2 YYEKEE (reference sequence). The ends were cut back, 0 bases at V and 4 bases at J, with 7 bases in the middle. This CDR3 comprises 13 residues. The CDR3 nucleotides read TGTGCCAGCAGCTTGGTTGACGTCACTGAAGCTTTCTTT. The encoded protein is CASSLVDVTEAFF.

CDR3 protein: CACPHVSGNQPQHF. The CDR3 region has the DNA TGTGCCTGTCCCCACGTCAGTGGCAATCAGCCCCAGCATTTT. V and J are TRBV30 and TRBJ1-5; D remains unclear. Germline values: CDR1 GTSNPN, CDR2 SVGIG (reference sequence). The CDR3 length is 14 residues. The V end was cut by 6 bases, the J end by 2 bases, with 14 bases between.

V gene TRBV12-3 or TRBV12-4 combines with J gene TRBJ1-2, with unresolved D. This CDR3 comprises 13 residues. With 2 bases removed from V and 4 bases from J, the gap between germline ends came to 8 bases. The CDR3 is CASSLNGLYGYTF. The CDR3 region has the DNA TGTGCCAGCAGTTTAAACGGCCTCTATGGCTACACCTTC.

The chain links TRBV19 to TRBJ2-1; 7 bases are shared with TRBD1. After removal of 6 bases from V and 3 bases from J, the junction contained 8 bases not matched to a gene. CDR1 and CDR2 from the germline V gene are LNHDA and SQIVND (reference sequence). The CDR3 contains 15 residues. DNA of the CDR3: TGTGCCAGTAGGCCCGGAGGACAGGTCTACAATGAGCAGTTCTTC. This translates into CASRPGGQVYNEQFF.

V gene TRBV4-2 combines with J gene TRBJ2-7; 9 bases align to TRBD2. Looked up from germline, CDR1 is LGHNA and CDR2 is YNFKEQ. CDR3 length: 19 amino acids. The V and J ends lost 4 bases and 1 base, in that order; junction bases with no gene match: 17. CDR3 nucleotide sequence: TGTGCCAGCAGCCCCCTTATTTTGGCGGGGGGGCCTATATCCTACGAGCAGTACTTC. Its protein is CASSPLILAGGPISYEQYF.

This clone was counted only a few times. The rearrangement uses TRBV5-1 and TRBJ1-6; D ambiguous. V lost 5 bases to trimming and J lost 0 bases, with 6 bases between them. The V gene's germline CDR1 is SGHRS and CDR2 YFSETQ. This CDR3 has 14 residues. CDR3 sequence reads: CASSYSSYNSPLHF. The CDR3 bases are TGCGCCAGCAGTTATAGCTCCTATAATTCACCCCTCCACTTT.

V usage is TRBV5-4 and J usage is TRBJ2-7, with 9 bases matching TRBD1. V dropped 4 bases and J dropped 7; count of bases not matched to a gene: 6. Germline-derived CDR1 and CDR2 are SGHNT and YYREEE (reference sequence). The CDR3 runs to 13 residues. The CDR3 region is CASSQQGAREQYF. DNA for the CDR3: TGTGCCAGCAGCCAACAGGGGGCGCGGGAGCAGTACTTC.

V and J are TRBV19 and TRBJ2-3; perhaps TRBD1 as D (6 bases). V was trimmed by 6 bases and J by 2 bases, leaving 9 bases between them. The CDR3 totals 13 residues. The germline gives CDR1 LNHDA, CDR2 SQIVND (reference sequence). The CDR3 DNA is TGTGCCAGTAGAGGGACACACACAGATACGCAGTATTTT. It codes for CASRGTHTDTQYF.

The genes are TRBV23-1 and TRBJ1-2; D is uncertain. TRBV23-1 belongs to the ORF category, with a function that is uncertain. The CDR3 extends over 14 amino acids. With 0 bases removed from V and 9 bases from J, the gap between germline ends came to 14 bases. The CDR3 DNA sequence: TGCGCCAGCAGTCAATCAGACGCTCGGGGTAGCTACACCTTC. It codes for CASSQSDARGSYTF.

The chain recombines TRBV29-1 with TRBJ1-3; no firm D call. Germline lookup yields CDR1 SQVTM and CDR2 ANQGSEA. V lost 7 bases, J lost 2 bases, and 12 bases lay in between. The CDR3 sequence is 13 residues long. The chain's CDR3 is CSAGSTTGNTIYF. The CDR3 region has the DNA TGCAGCGCCGGCAGTACGACTGGAAACACCATATATTTT. Filled out from reference TRBV29-1 and TRBJ1-3, the complete variable domain reads SAVISQKPSRDICQRGTSLTIQCQVDSQVTMMFWYRQQPGQSLTLIATANQGSEATYESGFVIDKFPISRPNLTFSTLTVSNMSPEDSSIYLCSAGSTTGNTIYFGEGSWLTVV.

This clone was observed once. The V and J genes are TRBV4-1 and TRBJ1-2; TRBD1 might be the D (5 bases). This CDR3 region has 16 residues. Germline CDR1 MGHRA, CDR2 YSYEKL. V was trimmed by 0 bases and J by 8 bases, leaving 19 bases between them. CDR3 DNA: TGCGCCAGCAGCCAAGAGGCCGGGGCCACAGGACGGGGCTACACCTTC. Translation: CASSQEAGATGRGYTF.

This clone was recorded only once. This chain joins TRBV7-2 and TRBJ2-7; D gene unclear. The CDR3 totals 15 residues. CDR1 is SGHTA and CDR2 is FQGNSA in the germline V gene. The V gene lost 1 base and the J gene lost 1 base, with 11 bases spanning the gap. The CDR3 DNA reads as TGTGCCAGCAGCTTAGGGCCGGGTAGATCCTACGAGCAGTACTTC. Translated, it gives CASSLGPGRSYEQYF.

The chain couples TRBV18 to TRBJ1-1; no firm D call. There are 17 residues in the CDR3. Germline CDR1 reads KGHSH; CDR2 reads LQKENI. The V and J ends lost 0 bases and 0 bases respectively, with 14 bases between them. The CDR3 region has the DNA TGTGCCAGCTCACCACCAGGGTCCGTTCCGATGAACACTGAAGCTTTCTTT. Translating it yields CASSPPGSVPMNTEAFF. The full variable domain, rest sourced from reference TRBV18 and TRBJ1-1, is NAGVMQNPRHLVRRRGQEARLRCSPMKGHSHVYWYRQLPEEGLKFMVYLQKENIIDESGMPKERFSAEFPKEGPSILRIQQVVRGDSAAYFCASSPPGSVPMNTEAFFGQGTRLTVV.

This chain joins TRBV4-1 and TRBJ2-2, with no clear D. CDR1 is MGHRA and CDR2 is YSYEKL in the germline V gene. V gave up 8 bases and J gave up 1 base, with 11 bases separating them. The length of the CDR3 is 14 residues. The CDR3 DNA reads as TGCGCCAGCGGGTCGACTGGGAACACCGGGGAGCTGTTTTTT. It yields the protein CASGSTGNTGELFF.

This clone was observed a single time. This sequence joins TRBV6-6 and TRBJ2-2, with D perhaps matching TRBD1 or TRBD2 (5 bases each). Germline-derived CDR1 and CDR2 are MNHNY and SVGAGI (reference sequence). The CDR3 covers 16 residues. Between the trimmed V and J ends, which lost 6 bases and 4 bases, there was a span of 18 bases. For the CDR3, the DNA is TGTGCCAGCAGCCCCCCGTCGGGGCGAGGCACCGGGGAGCTGTTTTTT. Translated, it gives CASSPPSGRGTGELFF.